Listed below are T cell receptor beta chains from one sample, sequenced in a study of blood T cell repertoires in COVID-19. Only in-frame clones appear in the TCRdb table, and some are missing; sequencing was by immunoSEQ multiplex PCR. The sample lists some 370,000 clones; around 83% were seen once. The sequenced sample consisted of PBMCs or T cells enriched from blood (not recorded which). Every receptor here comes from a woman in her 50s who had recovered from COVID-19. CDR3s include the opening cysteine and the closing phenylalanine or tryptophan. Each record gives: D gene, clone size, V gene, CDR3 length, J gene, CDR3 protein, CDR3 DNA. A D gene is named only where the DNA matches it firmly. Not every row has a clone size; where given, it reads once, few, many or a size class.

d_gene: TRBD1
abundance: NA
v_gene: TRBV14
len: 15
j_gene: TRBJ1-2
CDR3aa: CASSYGQGQGGGYTF
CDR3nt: TGTGCCAGCAGCTACGGACAGGGGCAGGGAGGCGGCTACACCTTC

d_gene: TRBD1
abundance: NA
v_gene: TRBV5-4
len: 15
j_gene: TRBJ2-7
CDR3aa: CASSTDRGFSYEQYF
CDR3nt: TGTGCCAGCAGCACTGACAGGGGGTTCTCCTACGAACAGTACTTC

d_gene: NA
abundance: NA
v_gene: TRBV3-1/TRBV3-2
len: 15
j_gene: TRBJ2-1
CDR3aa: CASSQGGVSYNEQFF
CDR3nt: TGTGCCAGCAGCCAAGGGGGAGTGTCCTACAATGAGCAGTTCTTC

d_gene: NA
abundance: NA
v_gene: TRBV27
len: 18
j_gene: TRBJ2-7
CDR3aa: CASSRDPGGLAVTYEQYF
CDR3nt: TGTGCCAGCAGTCGCGACCCCGGGGGGCTAGCGGTAACCTACGAGCAGTACTTC

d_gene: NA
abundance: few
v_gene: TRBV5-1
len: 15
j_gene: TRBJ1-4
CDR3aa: CASSWMGAANEKLFF
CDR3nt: TGCGCCAGCAGCTGGATGGGGGCGGCTAATGAAAAACTGTTTTTT

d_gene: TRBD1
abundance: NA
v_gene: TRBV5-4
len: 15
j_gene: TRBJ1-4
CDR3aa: CASSRDRTTNEKLFF
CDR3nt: TGTGCCAGCAGCCGGGACAGGACAACTAATGAAAAACTGTTTTTT

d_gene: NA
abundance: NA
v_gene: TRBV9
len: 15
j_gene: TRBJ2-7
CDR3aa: CASSVDGGARGEQYF
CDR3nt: TGTGCCAGCAGCGTAGATGGGGGCGCCCGGGGTGAGCAGTACTTC

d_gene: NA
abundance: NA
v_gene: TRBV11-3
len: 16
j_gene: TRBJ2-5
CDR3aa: CASSLEPWASRETQYF
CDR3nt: TGTGCCAGCAGCTTAGAACCGTGGGCGAGCAGGGAGACCCAGTACTTC

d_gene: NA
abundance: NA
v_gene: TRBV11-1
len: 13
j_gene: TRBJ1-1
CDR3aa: CASSTPQVTEAFF
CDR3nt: TGTGCCAGCAGCACCCCCCAGGTCACTGAAGCTTTCTTT

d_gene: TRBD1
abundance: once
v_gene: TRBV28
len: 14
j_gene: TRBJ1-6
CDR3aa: CASNVQGNNSPLHF
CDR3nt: TGTGCCAGCAATGTACAGGGGAACAATTCACCCCTCCACTTT

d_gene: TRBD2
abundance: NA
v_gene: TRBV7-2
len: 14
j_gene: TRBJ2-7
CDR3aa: CASSLGRESPEQYF
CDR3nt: TGTGCCAGCAGCTTAGGGCGGGAGTCCCCCGAGCAGTACTTC

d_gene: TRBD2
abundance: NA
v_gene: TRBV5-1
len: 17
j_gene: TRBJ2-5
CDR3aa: CASSLAGAGGHQETQYF
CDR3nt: TGCGCCAGCAGCTTGGCCGGCGCGGGAGGACACCAAGAGACCCAGTACTTC

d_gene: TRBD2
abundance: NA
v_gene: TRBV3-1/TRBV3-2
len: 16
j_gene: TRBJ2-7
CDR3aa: CASSQDWGTSTYEQYF
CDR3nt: TGTGCCAGCAGCCAAGATTGGGGGACTAGCACCTACGAGCAGTACTTC

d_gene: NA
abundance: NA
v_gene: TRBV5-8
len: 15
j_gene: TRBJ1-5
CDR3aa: CASSLGQHLGQPQHF
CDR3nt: TGTGCCAGCAGCTTGGGACAACACCTCGGTCAGCCCCAGCATTTT

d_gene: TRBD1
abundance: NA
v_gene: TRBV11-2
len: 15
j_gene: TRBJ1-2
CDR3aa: CASSLHLGQGGGYTF
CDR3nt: TGTGCCAGCAGCTTACACCTAGGACAGGGAGGTGGCTACACCTTC

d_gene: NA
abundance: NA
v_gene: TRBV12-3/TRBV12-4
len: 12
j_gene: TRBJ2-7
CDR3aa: CASSSEVYEQYF
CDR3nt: TGTGCCAGCAGTTCGGAGGTATACGAGCAGTACTTC

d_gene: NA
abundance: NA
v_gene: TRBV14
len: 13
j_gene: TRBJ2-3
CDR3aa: CASSYAGADTQYF
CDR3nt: TGTGCCAGCAGCTATGCAGGGGCAGATACGCAGTATTTT

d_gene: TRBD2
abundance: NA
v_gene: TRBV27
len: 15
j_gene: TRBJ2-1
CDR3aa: CASSQLAGAYNEQFF
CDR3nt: TGTGCCAGCAGTCAACTAGCGGGAGCGTACAATGAGCAGTTCTTC

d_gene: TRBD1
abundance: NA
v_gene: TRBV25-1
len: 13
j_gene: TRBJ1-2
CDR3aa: CASSGQGAHGYTF
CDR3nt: TGTGCCAGCAGTGGACAGGGGGCCCATGGCTACACCTTC

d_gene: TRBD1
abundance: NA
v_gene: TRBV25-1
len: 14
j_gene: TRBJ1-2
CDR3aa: CASSTGFAGHGYTF
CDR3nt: TGTGCCAGCTCGACAGGGTTCGCCGGACATGGCTACACCTTC

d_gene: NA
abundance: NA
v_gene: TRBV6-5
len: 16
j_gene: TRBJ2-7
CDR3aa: CASSLHQGSLSYEQYF
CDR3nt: TGTGCCAGCAGTTTACACCAGGGGTCCCTCTCCTACGAGCAGTACTTC

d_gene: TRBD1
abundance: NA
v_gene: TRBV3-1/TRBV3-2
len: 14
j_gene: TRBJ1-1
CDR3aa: CASSQGQGNTEAFF
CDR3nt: TGTGCCAGCAGCCAAGGACAGGGAAACACTGAAGCTTTCTTT